This T cell receptor beta chain came from a study of identical twins. The study's findings and limits: High-abundance cord blood beta clonotypes had fewer insertions; memory repertoires showed none.

About this clonotype itself: Its antigen is undetermined.

V was trimmed by 6 bases and J by 4 bases, leaving 24 bases between them. The CDR3 has 17 amino acids. Germline CDR1 and CDR2: SNHLY and FYNNEI. TCRdb reanalysed the 5' RACE reads using MiXCR and keeps one entry per CDR3 protein. The sample has roughly 1,500,000 distinct CDR3 sequences; 25% to 35% are singletons. Every sampled donor was Caucasian and healthy. This TCR came from a newborn girl in good health. Sequences were obtained from cord blood. The V call is TRBV2, the J call TRBJ2-5; a weak D match, TRBD2 (5 bases). The CDR3 sequence: CASRERPVGALGETQYF. The CDR3 DNA reads as TGTGCCAGCAGAGAACGACCAGTGGGAGCTCTTGGAGAGACCCAGTACTTC.